The clone carrying this TCR beta chain was counted a few times. One base away lies a much larger clone, so this may be a sequencing read error. The data are from a study of T cells after yellow fever vaccination. The CDR3 is 12 residues long. Trimming shortened V by 1 base and J by 6 bases, and 4 bases separated the two germline ends. In germline, CDR1 is MNHEY, CDR2 SVGEGT. 5'RACE template switching added a universal primer site and UMIs to TCR cDNA. TCRdb re-derived calls from the 5' RACE reads in MiXCR, one entry per CDR3 protein. The sample lists just under 600,000 distinct CDR3 sequences; roughly 14% were seen once.

The chain combines TRBV6-2 or TRBV6-3 with TRBJ2-1, with D hard to call. This sequence originates from a man younger than 40 who received the YFV17D yellow fever vaccine. The specimen was PBMCs, collected on the day of the yellow fever booster vaccination. CDR3 nucleotide sequence: TGTGCCAGCAGTTACTGGGGCAATGAGCAGTTCTTC. Its translation: CASSYWGNEQFF.